This entry lists 10 T cell receptor beta chains sequenced from one sample in a study of blood T cell repertoires in COVID-19. TCRdb's copy holds only in-frame clones and misses some; the assay was immunoSEQ multiplex PCR. The sample yields roughly 290,000 clones, approximately 89% seen once. Sequencing input: peripheral blood. The source of these receptors is a woman aged 50 to 65 who had recovered from COVID-19.

Regarding this clone: Other DNA sequences within the sample encode an identical CDR3. The V and J genes are TRBV3-1 (or the pseudogene TRBV3-2) and TRBJ1-5; D is ambiguous. The CDR3 contains 13 residues. V was cut by 0 bases and J by 4 bases, with 4 bases left in between. The germline V gene has CDR1 LGHDT and CDR2 YNNKEL (reference sequence). The CDR3 is CASSQDLNQPQHF. The CDR3 DNA follows: TGTGCCAGCAGCCAAGACCTAAATCAGCCCCAGCATTTT.

This clone was seen once. The V gene is TRBV28, the J gene TRBJ2-7, with 10 bases lining up with TRBD2. Germline CDR1 and CDR2: MDHEN and SYDVKM. The CDR3 totals 15 residues. J lost 6 bases, V lost 6 bases, and 11 bases had no gene match. CDR3 bases: TGTGCCAGCAGCCTTGGGCTAGCGGGAGTTTCCGAGCAGTACTTC. Translation gives CASSLGLAGVSEQYF.

The J gene is TRBJ2-3, the V gene TRBV9; D may be TRBD2 (5 bases). Trimming removed 6 bases from V and 0 bases from J, with 14 bases in between. Germline CDR1 is SGDLS and CDR2 is YYNGEE. This CDR3 spans 15 amino acids. CDR3 sequence reads: CASTRGFASTDTQYF. The CDR3 DNA reads TGTGCCAGCACCCGAGGGTTCGCTAGCACAGATACGCAGTATTTT.

The V call is TRBV28, the J call TRBJ1-2, with TRBD1 matching over 9 bases. From germline, CDR1 is MDHEN and CDR2 SYDVKM. V was clipped by 5 bases and J by 0 bases; unmatched bases: 13. This CDR3 has 18 residues. CDR3 DNA sequence: TGTGCCAGCAGTACCACCCTCGGGACAGGGAAAGCTAACTATGGCTACACCTTC. Encoded protein: CASSTTLGTGKANYGYTF.

V and J are TRBV3-1 (or the pseudogene TRBV3-2) and TRBJ1-3; D gene ambiguous. This CDR3 is built from 17 residues. V lost 4 bases, J lost 0 bases, and 16 bases lay in between. Germline assignment: CDR1 LGHDT and CDR2 YNNKEL (reference sequence). The CDR3 is CASSLAFPGTSGNTIYF. In DNA, the CDR3 is TGTGCCAGCAGCCTAGCTTTCCCCGGTACCTCTGGAAACACCATATATTTT.

This clone came up once. V and J are TRBV19 and TRBJ2-7, with D perhaps TRBD1 (6 bases). CDR3 length equals 17 residues. The V end was cut by 5 bases, the J end by 0 bases, with 20 bases between. CDR1 and CDR2 (germline): LNHDA, SQIVND (reference sequence). The CDR3: CASSPYLTGKDSYEQYF. For the CDR3, the DNA is TGTGCCAGTAGTCCCTACCTGACAGGAAAAGACTCCTACGAGCAGTACTTC.

The chain is built from TRBV27 and TRBJ1-1, with 11 bases identical to TRBD1. Trimming cost V 5 bases and J 2 bases; bases outside gene matches: 7. Per the germline V gene, CDR1 is MNHEY and CDR2 is SMNVEV (reference sequence). This CDR3 is built from 16 residues. CDR3 region: CASSTGQGAGNTEAFF. CDR3 bases: TGTGCCAGCAGTACCGGACAGGGGGCAGGTAACACTGAAGCTTTCTTT.

This rearrangement joins TRBV20-1 to TRBJ1-2, with D perhaps matching TRBD1 (6 bases). This CDR3 has 11 amino acids. V was trimmed by 5 bases and J by 8 bases, leaving 12 bases between them. Looked up from germline, CDR1 is DFQATT and CDR2 is SNEGSKA (reference sequence). The DNA of the CDR3 is TGCAGTGCTGAGGACAGAGAGGGCTACACCTTC. Translated: CSAEDREGYTF.

The V and J genes are TRBV7-2 and TRBJ1-4, with a weak D call TRBD1 (5 bases). CDR3 size: 14 residues. Germline V gene data show CDR1 as SGHTA and CDR2 as FQGNSA. Trimming pared 2 bases from V and 7 bases from J, leaving 11 bases between. This CDR3 is CASSLSGGGEKLFF. In nucleotides, the CDR3 is TGTGCCAGCAGCTTATCCGGGGGTGGTGAAAAACTGTTTTTT.

V gene TRBV10-2 combines with J gene TRBJ1-1; D gene ambiguous. Trimming pared 6 bases from V and 6 bases from J, leaving 8 bases between. Germline V gene sequence: CDR1 WSHSY, CDR2 SAAADI. This CDR3 comprises 11 residues. The CDR3 DNA reads as TGCGCCAGCAGGCTTCGAGCTGAAGCTTTCTTT. Its translation is CASRLRAEAFF.